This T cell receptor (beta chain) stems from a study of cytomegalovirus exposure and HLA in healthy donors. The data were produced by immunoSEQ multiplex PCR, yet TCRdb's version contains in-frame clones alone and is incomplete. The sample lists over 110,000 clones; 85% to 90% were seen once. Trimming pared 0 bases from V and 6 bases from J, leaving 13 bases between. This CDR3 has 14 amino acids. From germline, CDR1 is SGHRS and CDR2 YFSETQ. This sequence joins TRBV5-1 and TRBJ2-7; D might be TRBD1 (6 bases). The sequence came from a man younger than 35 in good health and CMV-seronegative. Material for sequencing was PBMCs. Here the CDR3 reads CASSLAGDGSEQYF. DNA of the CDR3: TGCGCCAGCAGCTTGGCAGGGGATGGTAGCGAGCAGTACTTC.